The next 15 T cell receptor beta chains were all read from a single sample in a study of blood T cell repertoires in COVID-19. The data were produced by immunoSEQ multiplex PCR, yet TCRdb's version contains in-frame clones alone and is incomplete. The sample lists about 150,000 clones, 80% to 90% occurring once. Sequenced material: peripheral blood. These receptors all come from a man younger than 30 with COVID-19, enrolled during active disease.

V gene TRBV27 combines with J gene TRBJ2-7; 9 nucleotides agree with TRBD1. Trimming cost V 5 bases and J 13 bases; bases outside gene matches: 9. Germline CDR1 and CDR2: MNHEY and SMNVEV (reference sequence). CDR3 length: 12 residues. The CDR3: CASSPSQGARYF. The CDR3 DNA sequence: TGTGCCAGCAGTCCGTCACAGGGGGCGCGATACTTC.

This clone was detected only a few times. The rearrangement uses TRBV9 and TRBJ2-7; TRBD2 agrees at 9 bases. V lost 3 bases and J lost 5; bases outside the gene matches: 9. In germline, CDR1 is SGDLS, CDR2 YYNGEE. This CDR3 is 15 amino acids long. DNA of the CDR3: TGTGCCAGCAGCGCGAAACTAGCGGGTCCCAACGAGCAGTACTTC. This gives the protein CASSAKLAGPNEQYF.

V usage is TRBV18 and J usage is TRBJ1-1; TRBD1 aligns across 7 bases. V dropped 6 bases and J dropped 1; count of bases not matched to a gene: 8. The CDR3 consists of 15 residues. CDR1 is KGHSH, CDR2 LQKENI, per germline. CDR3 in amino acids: CASSPRGATNTEAFF. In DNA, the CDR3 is TGTGCCAGCTCGCCCAGGGGGGCGACGAACACTGAAGCTTTCTTT.

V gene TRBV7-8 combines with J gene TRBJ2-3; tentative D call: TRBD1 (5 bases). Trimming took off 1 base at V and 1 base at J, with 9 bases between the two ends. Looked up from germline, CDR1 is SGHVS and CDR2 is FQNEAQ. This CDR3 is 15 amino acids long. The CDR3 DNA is TGTGCCAGCAGCTTAGAGGGGCGCGGCACAGATACGCAGTATTTT. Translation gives CASSLEGRGTDTQYF.

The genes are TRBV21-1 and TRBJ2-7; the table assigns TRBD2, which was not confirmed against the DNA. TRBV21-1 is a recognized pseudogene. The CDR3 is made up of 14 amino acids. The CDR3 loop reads CARRAPDLPLEQYF. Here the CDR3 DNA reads TGTGCCAGGAGGGCCCCGGACCTACCCTTAGAGCAGTACTTC.

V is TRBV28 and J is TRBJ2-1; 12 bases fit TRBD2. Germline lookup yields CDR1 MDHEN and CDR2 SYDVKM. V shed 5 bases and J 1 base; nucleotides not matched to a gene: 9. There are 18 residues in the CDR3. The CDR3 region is CASSGLAGFTPSYNEQFF. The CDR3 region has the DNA TGTGCCAGCAGTGGACTAGCGGGATTTACCCCGTCCTACAATGAGCAGTTCTTC.

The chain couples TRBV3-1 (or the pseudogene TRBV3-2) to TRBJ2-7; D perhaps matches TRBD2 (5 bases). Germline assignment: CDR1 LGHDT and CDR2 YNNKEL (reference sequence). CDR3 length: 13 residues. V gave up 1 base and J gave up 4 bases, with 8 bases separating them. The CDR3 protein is CASSQVPGYEQYF. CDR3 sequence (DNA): TGTGCCAGCAGCCAAGTTCCGGGATACGAGCAGTACTTC.

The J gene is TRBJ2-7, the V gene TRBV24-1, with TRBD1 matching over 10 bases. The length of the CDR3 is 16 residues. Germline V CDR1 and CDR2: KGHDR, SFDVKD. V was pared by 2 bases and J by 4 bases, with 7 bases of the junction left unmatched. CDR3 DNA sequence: TGTGCCACCAGTGATTCCGGGACAGGGGATCGATACGAGCAGTACTTC. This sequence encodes CATSDSGTGDRYEQYF.

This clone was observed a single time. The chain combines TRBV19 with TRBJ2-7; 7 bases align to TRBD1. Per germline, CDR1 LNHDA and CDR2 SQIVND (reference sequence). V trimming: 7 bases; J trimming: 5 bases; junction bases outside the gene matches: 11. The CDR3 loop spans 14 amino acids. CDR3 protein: CASTETGKANEQYF. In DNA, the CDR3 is TGTGCCAGTACCGAGACAGGGAAGGCGAACGAGCAGTACTTC.

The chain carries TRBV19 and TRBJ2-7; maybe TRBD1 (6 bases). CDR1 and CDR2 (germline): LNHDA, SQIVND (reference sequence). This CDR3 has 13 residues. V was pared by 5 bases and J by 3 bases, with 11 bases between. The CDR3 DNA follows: TGTGCCAGTAGTGCCGGACAGATCTACGAGCAGTACTTC. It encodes CASSAGQIYEQYF. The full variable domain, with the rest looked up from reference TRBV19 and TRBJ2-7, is DGGITQSPKYLFRKEGQNVTLSCEQNLNHDAMYWYRQDPGQGLRLIYYSQIVNDFQKGDIAEGYSVSREKKESFPLTVTSAQKNPTAFYLCASSAGQIYEQYFGPGTRLTVT.

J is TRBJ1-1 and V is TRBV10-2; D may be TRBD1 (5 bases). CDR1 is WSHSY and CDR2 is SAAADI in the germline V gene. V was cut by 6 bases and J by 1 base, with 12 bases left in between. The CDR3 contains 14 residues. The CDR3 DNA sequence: TGCGCCAGCAGGGGGACTGCTCAGAACACTGAAGCTTTCTTT. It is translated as CASRGTAQNTEAFF.

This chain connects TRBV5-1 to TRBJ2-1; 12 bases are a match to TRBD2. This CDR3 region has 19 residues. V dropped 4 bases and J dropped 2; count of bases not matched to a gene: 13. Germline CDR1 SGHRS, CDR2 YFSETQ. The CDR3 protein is CASSGGLAGRTTAYNEQFF. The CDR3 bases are TGCGCCAGCAGCGGGGGACTAGCGGGCAGGACCACCGCCTACAATGAGCAGTTCTTC.

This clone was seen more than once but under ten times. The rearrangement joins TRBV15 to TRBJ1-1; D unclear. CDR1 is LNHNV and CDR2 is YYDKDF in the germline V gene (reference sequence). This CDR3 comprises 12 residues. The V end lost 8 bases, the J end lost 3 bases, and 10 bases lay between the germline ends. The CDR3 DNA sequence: TGTGCCACCGGGCAGTTTTACACTGAAGCTTTCTTT. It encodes CATGQFYTEAFF.

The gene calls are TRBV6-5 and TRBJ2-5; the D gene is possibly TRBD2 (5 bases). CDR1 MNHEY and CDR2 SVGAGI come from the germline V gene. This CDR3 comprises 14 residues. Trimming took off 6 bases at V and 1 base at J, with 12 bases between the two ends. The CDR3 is CASSQDFSQETQYF. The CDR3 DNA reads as TGTGCCAGCAGCCAGGACTTCTCCCAAGAGACCCAGTACTTC.

The CDR3, as DNA: TGTGCCAGTAGGCGACTAGCGGGAGCTTACGAGCAGTACTTC. Translation: CASRRLAGAYEQYF. This chain joins TRBV19 and TRBJ2-7; 12 bases match TRBD2. V lost 6 bases, J lost 4 bases, and 4 bases stayed unmatched. Germline lookup yields CDR1 LNHDA and CDR2 SQIVND (reference sequence). The CDR3 consists of 14 residues.